A selection of T cell receptor beta chains follows, all from one sample in a study of a mutant IDH1 vaccine in newly diagnosed glioma. These receptors have no known antigen. TCRdb's copy holds only in-frame clones and misses some; the assay was immunoSEQ multiplex PCR. The sample lists 50,000 to 65,000 clones, around 85% occurring once. Here the sequenced sample was PBMCs, taken from a glioma patient whose treatment included an IDH1 peptide vaccine. These receptor sequences come from a woman aged 50 to 60 with glioma. The CDR3 runs from the conserved cysteine through the conserved F or W. A D gene is named only where the DNA matches it firmly. Some rows have no size entry. The others give once, few or many, or a class for an expanded clone.

TRBV6-1,NA,TRBJ1-2,NA,CASSEVTNYGYTF,TGTGCCAGCAGTGAAGTTACGAACTATGGCTACACCTTC
TRBV5-1,few,TRBJ1-6,TRBD1,CASSSWTGVSNSPLHF,TGCGCCAGCAGCAGTTGGACAGGGGTCAGTAATTCACCCCTCCACTTT
TRBV27,NA,TRBJ1-2,NA,CASSLAGYGYTF,TGTGCCAGCAGTTTAGCGGGGTATGGCTACACCTTC
TRBV7-9,NA,TRBJ1-2,NA,CASSLNGNPTYGYTF,TGTGCCAGCAGCTTAAACGGTAACCCCACCTATGGCTACACCTTC
TRBV11-2,NA,TRBJ1-2,TRBD1,CASSTGQVLSYTF,TGTGCCAGCAGCACCGGACAGGTGCTAAGCTACACCTTC
TRBV6-6,few,TRBJ1-6,NA,CASRLVGYNSPLHF,TGTGCCAGCAGATTGGTAGGTTATAATTCACCCCTCCACTTT
TRBV30,NA,TRBJ1-2,NA,CAWSLAGERTVPFGGYTF,TGTGCCTGGAGTTTAGCTGGGGAGAGAACAGTCCCCTTCGGGGGCTACACCTTC
TRBV6-4,NA,TRBJ1-5,NA,CASRQQGNSNQPQHF,TGTGCCAGCAGGCAGCAGGGGAATAGCAATCAGCCCCAGCATTTT
TRBV29-1,NA,TRBJ1-1,NA,CSVERTQEAFF,TGCAGCGTTGAACGTACACAGGAAGCTTTCTTT
TRBV19,NA,TRBJ1-1,TRBD1,CATAGTGFMNTEAFF,TGTGCCACCGCTGGGACAGGATTTATGAACACTGAAGCTTTCTTT
TRBV6-4,NA,TRBJ2-3,NA,CASSDGGGPTDTQYF,TGTGCCAGCAGTGACGGGGGGGGGCCCACAGATACGCAGTATTTT
TRBV14,once,TRBJ1-1,NA,CASSLVSHTEAFF,TGTGCCAGCAGCCTAGTGAGTCACACTGAAGCTTTCTTT
TRBV30,NA,TRBJ2-7,NA,CAWSKVYEQYF,TGTGCCTGGAGTAAGGTGTACGAGCAGTACTTC
TRBV9,few,TRBJ2-2,NA,CASSVSRGPGELFF,TGTGCCAGCAGCGTATCCCGCGGCCCCGGGGAGCTGTTTTTT
TRBV19,NA,TRBJ1-5,NA,CATQKGHGNQPQHF,TGTGCCACTCAGAAGGGGCACGGCAATCAGCCCCAGCATTTT
TRBV6-5,NA,TRBJ1-2,NA,CASTKHANYGYTF,TGTGCCAGCACAAAACACGCTAACTATGGCTACACCTTC
TRBV10-3,NA,TRBJ2-1,TRBD2,CAISEAGDDNEQFF,TGTGCCATCAGTGAGGCGGGGGATGACAATGAGCAGTTCTTC
TRBV27,NA,TRBJ1-1,TRBD1,CASGLQGATEAFF,TGTGCCAGCGGCTTACAGGGGGCCACTGAAGCTTTCTTT
TRBV28,NA,TRBJ1-1,NA,CASSSPGSYTEAFF,TGTGCCAGCAGTTCCCCCGGGAGTTACACTGAAGCTTTCTTT
TRBV7-2,NA,TRBJ2-4,TRBD2,CASSLGRAGGQNQYF,TGTGCCAGCAGCTTAGGAAGAGCGGGGGGCCAGAATCAGTACTTC
TRBV11-2,NA,TRBJ1-2,TRBD1,CASSLSTGDTYGYTF,TGTGCCAGCAGCCTCAGTACAGGGGACACCTATGGCTACACCTTC
TRBV5-1,NA,TRBJ1-4,TRBD1,CASSSDRAKELFF,TGCGCCAGCAGCTCGGACAGGGCAAAAGAACTGTTTTTT
TRBV10-3,NA,TRBJ1-1,NA,CAISLDRRRAFF,TGTGCCATCAGTTTGGACAGACGAAGGGCTTTCTTT
TRBV30,NA,TRBJ1-1,NA,CAWTRSMNTEAFF,TGTGCCTGGACTCGGAGCATGAACACTGAAGCTTTCTTT
TRBV5-6,NA,TRBJ2-1,NA,CASSLTGANLYNEQFF,TGTGCCAGCAGCTTAACGGGGGCGAATCTCTACAATGAGCAGTTCTTC
TRBV5-4,NA,TRBJ1-3,TRBD1,CASSLVVGGNSGNTIYF,TGTGCCAGCAGCTTGGTAGTAGGGGGCAACTCTGGAAACACCATATATTTT
TRBV19,NA,TRBJ2-4,NA,CASSRLQGPPKNIQYF,TGTGCCAGTAGTAGGTTACAGGGCCCGCCGAAAAACATTCAGTACTTC
TRBV5-1,few,TRBJ1-1,NA,CASSGIEPPEAFF,TGCGCCAGCAGCGGGATTGAGCCCCCTGAAGCTTTCTTT
TRBV29-1,NA,TRBJ2-2,TRBD1,CSVGTGKPGELFF,TGCAGCGTTGGGACAGGGAAGCCCGGGGAGCTGTTTTTT
TRBV28,NA,TRBJ1-5,NA,CASRGGQLTGHF,TGTGCCAGCAGGGGCGGACAGCTTACAGGGCATTTT
TRBV18,NA,TRBJ2-3,NA,CASSPPWGTDTQYF,TGTGCCAGCTCACCACCGTGGGGGACAGATACGCAGTATTTT
TRBV5-1,NA,TRBJ2-1,TRBD2,CASSLGLAGGQDSYNEQFF,TGCGCCAGCAGCTTGGGGCTAGCGGGGGGGCAGGATTCCTACAATGAGCAGTTCTTC
TRBV5-4,NA,TRBJ1-1,NA,CASSQKGGGPGTEAFF,TGTGCCAGCAGCCAAAAAGGGGGGGGGCCGGGCACTGAAGCTTTCTTT
TRBV5-4,NA,TRBJ2-7,NA,CASSFDFSYEQYF,TGTGCCAGCAGCTTTGATTTTTCCTACGAGCAGTACTTC
TRBV15,NA,TRBJ1-5,NA,CATSRDKGQNQPQHF,TGTGCCACCAGCAGAGATAAAGGCCAGAATCAGCCCCAGCATTTT
TRBV30,NA,TRBJ2-2,TRBD2,CAWSVAGVNTGELFF,TGTGCCTGGAGTGTAGCGGGGGTTAACACCGGGGAGCTGTTTTTT
TRBV5-1,NA,TRBJ2-7,TRBD1,CASSQRTGGVPTYEQYF,TGCGCCAGCAGCCAAAGGACAGGGGGCGTCCCGACCTACGAGCAGTACTTC
TRBV27,NA,TRBJ1-6,NA,CASSFVGSPLHF,TGTGCCAGCAGTTTTGTTGGTTCACCCCTCCACTTT
TRBV9,NA,TRBJ1-2,TRBD1,CASSRQGGSYGYTF,TGTGCCAGCAGCCGACAGGGGGGGAGCTATGGCTACACCTTC
TRBV6-1,few,TRBJ1-1,TRBD1,CASSEARQGNTEAFF,TGTGCCAGCAGTGAAGCGCGACAGGGGAACACTGAAGCTTTCTTT
TRBV5-4,NA,TRBJ2-3,TRBD2,CASSLTSGAGSTDTQYF,TGTGCCAGCAGCTTAACATCCGGAGCGGGAAGCACAGATACGCAGTATTTT
TRBV2,NA,TRBJ1-6,NA,CASSEGLNSPLHF,TGTGCCAGCAGTGAGGGGTTAAATTCACCCCTCCACTTT
TRBV10-3,NA,TRBJ1-3,NA,CATSGAGPFSGNTIYF,TGTGCCACCTCCGGGGCCGGGCCGTTCTCTGGAAACACCATATATTTT
TRBV9,NA,TRBJ2-6,NA,CASSVSGGQVNVLTF,TGTGCCAGCAGCGTATCGGGGGGCCAAGTCAACGTCCTGACTTTC
TRBV5-4,NA,TRBJ1-2,TRBD1,CASSRDSNYGYTF,TGTGCCAGCAGCAGGGACAGCAACTATGGCTACACCTTC
TRBV30,NA,TRBJ1-2,TRBD1,CAWSQQGAFGYTF,TGTGCCTGGAGTCAACAGGGGGCCTTTGGCTACACCTTC
TRBV19,NA,TRBJ1-2,NA,CASSSQGGYGYTF,TGTGCCAGTAGTTCCCAGGGAGGGTATGGCTACACCTTC
TRBV7-9,NA,TRBJ1-2,NA,CASETQNYGYTF,TGTGCCAGCGAGACGCAGAACTATGGCTACACCTTC
TRBV5-4,once,TRBJ2-7,NA,CASSSYYEQYF,TGTGCCAGCAGCTCGTACTACGAGCAGTACTTC
TRBV5-4,once,TRBJ2-5,NA,CASSSKETQYF,TGTGCCAGCAGCTCTAAAGAGACCCAGTACTTC
TRBV6-4,NA,TRBJ2-2,NA,CASSTTETNTGELFF,TGTGCCAGCAGCACGACAGAAACGAACACCGGGGAGCTGTTTTTT
TRBV6-5,once,TRBJ1-6,NA,CASSHRESPLHF,TGTGCCAGCAGCCACAGGGAGTCCCCCCTCCACTTT
TRBV27,NA,TRBJ2-7,TRBD1,CASSLEWTGVYEQYF,TGTGCCAGCAGTTTAGAATGGACAGGGGTTTACGAGCAGTACTTC
TRBV19,NA,TRBJ1-6,TRBD1,CASGVNRGDSNSPLHF,TGTGCCAGTGGGGTAAACAGGGGAGATTCAAATTCACCCCTCCACTTT
TRBV6-1,NA,TRBJ2-7,NA,CASSGPGNLGEQYF,TGTGCCAGCAGTGGGCCAGGGAACCTGGGGGAGCAGTACTTC
TRBV27,NA,TRBJ1-5,TRBD1,CASSSPGTGVLQPQHF,TGTGCCAGCAGTTCCCCCGGGACAGGGGTTCTTCAGCCCCAGCATTTT
TRBV10-3,once,TRBJ1-2,TRBD1,CAISAQGAEGYTF,TGTGCCATCAGTGCTCAGGGGGCAGAAGGCTACACCTTC
TRBV7-9,NA,TRBJ1-2,NA,CASSSLYGYTF,TGTGCCAGCAGCTCACTCTATGGCTACACCTTC
TRBV27,once,TRBJ2-7,TRBD2,CASSLVVAGTYEQYF,TGTGCCAGCAGTTTAGTGGTAGCGGGTACATACGAGCAGTACTTC
TRBV6-5,once,TRBJ1-2,NA,CASSITPDYGYTF,TGTGCCAGCAGTATAACGCCAGACTATGGCTACACCTTC